The 21 T cell receptor beta chains below all came from one sample that was sequenced in a study of T cell repertoires in cytomegalovirus infection. TCRdb recomputed calls from the reads with MiXCR, one row per CDR3 protein. There are 150,000 to 200,000 distinct CDR3 sequences in the sample; about 17% occur only once, and 20% to 25% lies in the top ten. The sample consisted of CD8+ T cells from PBMCs. The receptors shown here come from a human donor in good health (CMV status not recorded). Some clones in this sample may be carry-over from other donors' samples.

The chain recombines TRBV6-5 with TRBJ2-7; D unclear. V was trimmed by 4 bases and J by 5 bases, leaving 12 bases between them. CDR1 is MNHEY, CDR2 SVGAGI, per germline. This CDR3 has 13 residues. The CDR3 DNA reads as TGTGCCAGCAGTTTCTGGGGTGGCGACGAGCAGTACTTC. It yields the protein CASSFWGGDEQYF.

The V call is TRBV6-1, the J call TRBJ2-2; TRBD2 might be the D (6 bases). With 5 bases removed from V and 7 bases from J, the gap between germline ends came to 8 bases. Germline CDR1 reads MNHNS; CDR2 reads SASEGT. There are 12 residues in the CDR3. CDR3 amino acids: CASSYGGGELFF. As DNA, the CDR3 is TGTGCCAGCAGTTACGGGGGCGGGGAGCTGTTTTTT.

This chain connects TRBV10-3 to TRBJ2-5; D is uncertain. V shed 1 base and J shed 2 bases, with 8 bases lying between them. The CDR3 runs to 14 residues. The germline V gene encodes CDR1 ENHRY and CDR2 SYGVKD. The CDR3 DNA follows: TGTGCCATCAGTGAGTTCGCTACACAAGAGACCCAGTACTTC. Residues: CAISEFATQETQYF.

This clonotype appeared many times. This chain joins TRBV7-9 and TRBJ2-3; 9 bases are a match to TRBD2. This CDR3 is 16 amino acids long. Looked up from germline, CDR1 is SEHNR and CDR2 is FQNEAQ (reference sequence). With V trimmed by 1 base and J by 0 bases, 2 bases remained unmatched. In DNA, the CDR3 is TGTGCCAGCAGCTTAGGGACTAGCGAGAGCACAGATACGCAGTATTTT. It translates to CASSLGTSESTDTQYF.

There are many counts of this clonotype. The CDR3 DNA reads TGCGCCAGCAGCCCTCCGACTAGTGAAGATACGCAGTATTTT. Protein product: CASSPPTSEDTQYF. The chain carries TRBV4-1 and TRBJ2-3; a weak D match, TRBD2 (6 bases). CDR1 is MGHRA and CDR2 is YSYEKL in the germline V gene. Trimming took 4 bases from V and 5 from J, leaving 13 bases between them. This CDR3 comprises 14 residues.

The genes are TRBV28 and TRBJ1-2, with TRBD1 as a possible D gene (6 bases). Germline V CDR1 and CDR2: MDHEN, SYDVKM. The CDR3 is 17 residues long. The V and J ends lost 1 base and 6 bases respectively, with 21 bases between them. The CDR3 region is CASSLSLGQRGLDGYTF. In DNA form, the CDR3 reads TGTGCCAGCAGTTTATCCCTCGGACAGAGGGGATTGGATGGCTACACCTTC.

The genes are TRBV4-1 and TRBJ1-1; D may be TRBD1 (5 bases). The CDR3 loop spans 15 amino acids. Germline lookup yields CDR1 MGHRA and CDR2 YSYEKL. Deletions cut 1 base from V and 6 bases from J, with 15 bases between. CDR3 bases: TGCGCCAGCAGCCAAGGGACTCTCGGGGACCCTGAAGCTTTCTTT. It is translated as CASSQGTLGDPEAFF.

There are a few counts of this clonotype. The V and J genes are TRBV12-3 or TRBV12-4 and TRBJ1-4; TRBD1 matches 9 bases. CDR3 length: 15 residues. Trimming at V came to 5 bases and at J to 7 bases, leaving 8 bases not matched to a gene. The CDR3 region is CASSPPWTGVEKLFF. The CDR3 DNA sequence: TGTGCCAGCAGTCCCCCGTGGACAGGGGTTGAAAAACTGTTTTTT.

The chain couples TRBV6-5 to TRBJ1-1; D possibly corresponds to TRBD1 (6 bases). CDR1 and CDR2 from the germline V gene are MNHEY and SVGAGI. The length of the CDR3 is 15 residues. With 7 bases removed from V and 1 base from J, the gap between germline ends came to 16 bases. The CDR3, as DNA: TGTGCCAGCACCATGATTGCAGGGGAGAACACTGAAGCTTTCTTT. This sequence encodes CASTMIAGENTEAFF.

The CDR3 loop reads CASNSGGPRYNEQFF. In DNA, the CDR3 is TGTGCCAGCAATTCGGGGGGGCCCCGCTACAATGAGCAGTTCTTC. V gene TRBV6-6 combines with J gene TRBJ2-1, with TRBD2 matching over 8 bases. This CDR3 has 15 amino acids. The V and J ends lost 7 bases and 3 bases, in that order; junction bases with no gene match: 8. Germline assignment: CDR1 MNHNY and CDR2 SVGAGI (reference sequence).

The chain uses TRBV14 and TRBJ2-7; 9 positions match TRBD1. The CDR3 has 18 residues. V shed 1 base and J 0 bases; nucleotides not matched to a gene: 10. Germline V CDR1 and CDR2: SGHDN, FVKESK. The CDR3 sequence: CASSQGATGTGSSYEQYF. The CDR3 DNA sequence: TGTGCCAGCAGCCAAGGCGCCACCGGGACAGGGAGCTCCTACGAGCAGTACTTC.

The gene calls are TRBV6-5 and TRBJ2-7; no clear D gene. V was clipped by 1 base and J by 0 bases, with 4 bases between them. This CDR3 is 13 amino acids long. Germline-derived CDR1 and CDR2 are MNHEY and SVGAGI. As DNA, the CDR3 is TGTGCCAGCAGTTACTTAGTCTCCTACGAGCAGTACTTC. It yields the protein CASSYLVSYEQYF.

V is TRBV28 and J is TRBJ1-2; D gene unclear. The CDR3 loop spans 13 amino acids. V was pared by 2 bases and J by 6 bases, with 10 bases between. The germline CDR1 and CDR2 sequences are MDHEN and SYDVKM. The CDR3 nucleotides read TGTGCCAGCAGTTTACTGGGGAGTCATGGCTACACCTTC. This codes for CASSLLGSHGYTF.

This clonotype was found a few times. This sequence joins TRBV7-9 and TRBJ2-3; the match to TRBD1 covers 10 bases. Germline V gene lookup returns CDR1 SEHNR and CDR2 FQNEAQ (reference sequence). Trimming at V came to 4 bases and at J to 5 bases, leaving 6 bases not matched to a gene. This CDR3 has 15 amino acids. CDR3 DNA: TGTGCCAGCAGCTCCCGACAGGGGGCAGGAGATACGCAGTATTTT. It encodes CASSSRQGAGDTQYF.

This clonotype was counted only a few times. The chain is built from TRBV7-9 and TRBJ2-7; the match to TRBD2 covers 8 bases. The CDR3 has 16 amino acids. CDR1 is SEHNR and CDR2 is FQNEAQ in the germline V gene (reference sequence). Trimming took 5 bases from V and 0 from J; bases not matched to a gene: 9. The CDR3 nucleotides read TGTGCCAGCAGCCCCATCACTAGCGGCACCTCCTACGAGCAGTACTTC. Its protein is CASSPITSGTSYEQYF.

The J gene is TRBJ2-2, the V gene TRBV14; a weak D match, TRBD1 (5 bases). The CDR3 sequence is 15 residues long. The V gene's germline CDR1 is SGHDN and CDR2 FVKESK. The V end was cut by 1 base, the J end by 1 base, with 7 bases between. In DNA, the CDR3 is TGTGCCAGCAGCCAAGCTGGACAGAACACCGGGGAGCTGTTTTTT. The encoded protein is CASSQAGQNTGELFF.

The rearrangement links TRBV9 to TRBJ1-2, with D possibly matching TRBD1 (6 bases). The germline gives CDR1 SGDLS, CDR2 YYNGEE. With 0 bases removed from V and 3 bases from J, the gap between germline ends came to 6 bases. This CDR3 spans 13 amino acids. This chain's CDR3 is CASSVEGDYGYTF. The DNA of the CDR3 is TGTGCCAGCAGCGTAGAGGGGGACTATGGCTACACCTTC.

The rearrangement joins TRBV2 to TRBJ1-4, with D unresolved. The germline V gene has CDR1 SNHLY and CDR2 FYNNEI. V lost 1 base and J lost 8, with 14 bases in between. The length of the CDR3 is 15 residues. The CDR3 region is CASSEVNHEQEKLFF. As DNA, the CDR3 is TGTGCCAGCAGTGAAGTGAATCACGAGCAGGAAAAACTGTTTTTT.

Only a few counts were recorded for this clonotype. The J gene is TRBJ1-1, the V gene TRBV25-1; 9 bases line up with TRBD1. Looked up from germline, CDR1 is MGHDK and CDR2 is SYGVNS. This CDR3 spans 14 amino acids. V shed 4 bases, J shed 7 bases, and the junction held 7 bases outside the gene matches. This chain's CDR3 is CASSVGQGLDEAFF. CDR3 DNA sequence: TGTGCCAGCAGTGTGGGACAGGGTTTAGATGAAGCTTTCTTT.

In its sample, this clonotype was seen a few times. This chain uses TRBV27 with TRBJ2-3; 8 bases are a match to TRBD1. With 4 bases clipped from V and 4 bases from J, the junction kept 4 bases outside the gene matches. Germline CDR1 reads MNHEY; CDR2 reads SMNVEV (reference sequence). The length of the CDR3 is 14 residues. CDR3 sequence (DNA): TGTGCCAGCAGTTCCAGGGGGCGCTCAGATACGCAGTATTTT. Translating gives CASSSRGRSDTQYF.

This clonotype was seen a few times. V and J are TRBV29-1 and TRBJ2-1, with 7 bases identical to TRBD2. CDR3 length: 15 residues. V was clipped by 5 bases and J by 6 bases; unmatched bases: 13. The germline V gene has CDR1 SQVTM and CDR2 ANQGSEA. Here the CDR3 reads CSVPNVKLASNEQFF. The CDR3 DNA is TGCAGCGTTCCCAATGTGAAACTAGCGAGCAATGAGCAGTTCTTC.